The clone carrying this T cell receptor (beta chain) turned up a few times. The CDR3 totals 14 residues. Trimming shortened V by 4 bases and J by 9 bases, and 18 bases separated the two germline ends. Germline V lookup: CDR1 ENHRY, CDR2 SYGVKD. This specimen belongs to a study of cytomegalovirus exposure and HLA in healthy donors. In the PCR, 60 Vbeta and 13 Jbeta primers were used. Assay: immunoSEQ multiplex PCR; the TCRdb copy retains only in-frame clones and omits some. This sample carries about 200,000 clones, roughly 79% of them seen once, and the ten largest clones take about 1.9%. This chain uses TRBV10-3 with TRBJ1-1, with D possibly matching TRBD1 (6 bases). This TCR came from a man between 25 and 39 years old in good health and CMV-seronegative. The specimen was PBMCs. DNA of the CDR3: TGTGCCATCAGTGTAAACAGGGTTGATCCAAAAGCTTTCTTT. Its protein is CAISVNRVDPKAFF.